A selection of T cell receptor beta chains follows, all from one sample in a study of blood T cells in healthy people across ages. From the 5' RACE reads, TCRdb called clonotypes with MiXCR, one entry per CDR3 protein. This table holds some 1 million distinct CDR3 sequences, around 45% found once. Sequencing was performed on blood. These receptor sequences come from a woman in her sixties or seventies in good health. Each CDR3 is given with its conserved first and last residue. D genes are given only for firm matches. A row's size may be missing; if present it is once, few, many or a size class.

J gene | clone size | V gene | D gene | CDR3 protein | CDR3 DNA
TRBJ2-6 | NA | TRBV2 | TRBD1 | CASSASRDRGHGANVLTF | TGTGCCAGCAGCGCTTCCCGGGACAGGGGGCATGGGGCCAACGTCCTGACTTTC
TRBJ2-1 | few | TRBV5-6 | NA | CASSLGGGPGEQFF | TGTGCCAGCAGCTTAGGTGGAGGGCCAGGTGAGCAGTTCTTC
TRBJ2-5 | many | TRBV29-1 | NA | CSVEASAQETQYF | TGCAGCGTTGAGGCTAGCGCCCAAGAGACCCAGTACTTC
TRBJ1-2 | NA | TRBV10-3 | TRBD1 | CAVNRGQGPPNYGYTF | TGTGCCGTCAACCGGGGACAGGGTCCGCCTAACTATGGCTACACCTTC
TRBJ2-7 | NA | TRBV7-8 | NA | CASSSDIGGGSYEQYF | TGTGCCAGCAGCTCCGATATTGGGGGTGGATCCTACGAGCAGTACTTC
TRBJ2-7 | NA | TRBV7-2 | TRBD2 | CASRFLSSGRGEQYF | TGTGCCAGCAGGTTTTTATCTAGCGGGAGAGGCGAGCAGTACTTC
TRBJ2-6 | NA | TRBV5-1 | NA | CASSLGAGSSGVNVLTF | TGCGCCAGCAGCTTGGGGGCTGGCAGCTCTGGGGTCAACGTCCTGACTTTC
TRBJ2-3 | NA | TRBV11-2 | TRBD2 | CASSLEGSGIDTQYF | TGTGCCAGCAGCTTAGAGGGTAGCGGGATAGATACGCAGTATTTT
TRBJ2-1 | NA | TRBV27 | NA | CASRSAPFSYNEQFF | TGTGCCAGCCGTAGCGCGCCATTCTCCTACAATGAGCAGTTCTTC
TRBJ2-7 | many | TRBV7-6 | NA | CASSLWQGEQYF | TGTGCCAGCAGCTTATGGCAGGGCGAGCAGTACTTC
TRBJ1-5 | NA | TRBV4-1 | NA | CASSPLALLGNQPQHF | TGCGCCAGCAGCCCGTTAGCCCTTTTGGGCAATCAGCCCCAGCATTTT
TRBJ2-7 | NA | TRBV20-1 | NA | CSARGHKNEQYF | TGCAGTGCTAGGGGACACAAGAACGAGCAGTACTTC
TRBJ2-2 | NA | TRBV12-3/TRBV12-4 | NA | CASSTTPPSVDTGELFF | TGTGCCAGCAGTACTACTCCCCCGTCAGTGGACACCGGGGAGCTGTTTTTT
TRBJ1-4 | NA | TRBV10-3 | NA | CATLQGEGEKLFF | TGTGCCACCCTACAGGGAGAAGGTGAAAAACTGTTTTTT
TRBJ2-1 | few | TRBV18 | TRBD1 | CASSPFVAGGQYNEQFF | TGTGCCAGCTCACCATTTGTGGCAGGGGGTCAGTACAATGAGCAGTTCTTC
TRBJ2-5 | NA | TRBV5-4 | NA | CAMQGKRETQYF | TGTGCCATGCAGGGGAAGCGGGAGACCCAGTACTTC
TRBJ2-7 | many | TRBV10-3 | NA | CAIRDNSYEQYF | TGTGCCATCAGGGACAACTCCTACGAGCAGTACTTC
TRBJ2-7 | NA | TRBV20-1 | TRBD2 | CSAPGTSGYEQYF | TGCAGTGCTCCCGGGACTAGCGGTTACGAGCAGTACTTC
TRBJ1-5 | few | TRBV6-6 | NA | CASRRGGTNQPQHF | TGTGCCAGCAGGCGGGGGGGGACGAATCAGCCCCAGCATTTT
TRBJ1-1 | NA | TRBV27 | TRBD1 | CASSFGTEAEAFF | TGTGCCAGCAGTTTCGGGACAGAAGCTGAAGCTTTCTTT
TRBJ2-1 | once | TRBV5-1 | TRBD2 | CASSLTAGGPRDEQFF | TGCGCCAGCAGCTTGACCGCGGGAGGGCCTAGGGATGAGCAGTTCTTC
TRBJ2-5 | NA | TRBV27 | TRBD2 | CASSPWGGTQYF | TGTGCCAGCAGTCCCTGGGGGGGGACCCAGTACTTC
TRBJ2-5 | NA | TRBV7-8 | NA | CASSLGASTTEQYF | TGTGCCAGCAGCTTAGGAGCTAGCACGACTGAGCAGTACTTC
TRBJ2-1 | NA | TRBV7-9 | TRBD2 | CASSQPVGLADNEQFF | TGTGCCAGCAGCCAACCGGTAGGACTAGCGGACAATGAGCAGTTCTTC
TRBJ2-1 | NA | TRBV27 | NA | CASSSSSPPKSYNEQFF | TGTGCCAGCAGTTCCTCTTCCCCGCCAAAGAGTTACAATGAGCAGTTCTTC
TRBJ2-5 | NA | TRBV7-9 | TRBD2 | CASSAGTSANEQYF | TGTGCCAGCAGCGCCGGGACTAGCGCTAATGAGCAGTACTTC
TRBJ1-1 | NA | TRBV6-2/TRBV6-3 | NA | CASRAGLTEAFF | TGTGCCAGCAGGGCAGGCCTGACTGAAGCTTTCTTT
TRBJ2-7 | NA | TRBV11-2 | TRBD1 | CASSTGQLPTYEQYF | TGTGCCAGCAGCACGGGACAGTTGCCGACCTACGAGCAGTACTTC
TRBJ2-7 | few | TRBV28 | TRBD1 | CASSYRQGIYEQYF | TGTGCCAGCAGTTACCGACAGGGGATCTACGAGCAGTACTTC
TRBJ2-5 | NA | TRBV6-1 | NA | CATFHGGEETQYF | TGTGCCACCTTCCACGGGGGAGAAGAGACCCAGTACTTC
TRBJ1-6 | NA | TRBV11-2 | NA | CASRSFVREGSGSPLHF | TGTGCCAGCAGAAGTTTCGTCCGGGAAGGGTCGGGCTCACCCCTCCACTTT
TRBJ2-1 | few | TRBV7-9 | NA | CASNTRLAPPYNEQFF | TGTGCCAGCAATACTAGGCTTGCCCCTCCCTACAATGAGCAGTTCTTC
TRBJ1-3 | NA | TRBV20-1 | TRBD1 | CSASIGQGTGNTIYF | TGCAGTGCAAGCATCGGACAGGGGACAGGAAACACCATATATTTT
TRBJ2-7 | many | TRBV5-1 | NA | CASSTQAAHEQYF | TGCGCCAGCAGCACACAGGCGGCCCACGAGCAGTACTTC